This T cell receptor beta chain appears in the sequencing data of a study of cytomegalovirus exposure and HLA in healthy donors. A note on this clone: What it binds is unknown.

The CDR3 covers 12 residues. V gave up 3 bases and J gave up 2 bases, with 7 bases separating them. In germline, CDR1 is GTSNPN, CDR2 SVGIG (reference sequence). The study, taken as a whole, reports: Reports described diagnosis of cytomegalovirus status by the classifier as highly specific and sensitive. Within the 130 or so validation repertoires, first-cohort TCR clusters tended to co-occur, according to a later analysis. While the bulk of TCR sequences proved rare, some public TCRs turned up in many donors.

Assay: immunoSEQ multiplex PCR; the TCRdb copy retains only in-frame clones and omits some. The sample gives roughly 280,000 clones, roughly 85% of which show up once; about 1% is in the top ten. Material: PBMCs. This rearrangement joins TRBV30 to TRBJ2-5, with D tentatively TRBD1 (5 bases). The sequence came from a woman aged 18-29 years in good health and CMV-seronegative. Here the CDR3 reads CAWRDSQETQYF. DNA of the CDR3: TGTGCCTGGAGAGACAGTCAAGAGACCCAGTACTTC.